This record covers a single TCR beta chain. Its antigen is not identified. Treatment here: roughly 18 received Ad26.COV2.S at low or high dose, single or two shots; about five received placebo; per-sample allocation not given. On day 63 after the first injection, vaccine and placebo recipients gave samples. The CDR3 sequence is 13 residues long. The germline V and J ends were trimmed by 4 bases and 5 bases, with 11 bases remaining between them. Germline V gene sequence: CDR1 SGHAT, CDR2 FQNNGV. The sample is drawn from a study of Ad26.COV2.S vaccination and SARS-CoV-2 variants. Study summary: Once, or twice with 56 days between doses, Ad26.COV2.S was given intramuscularly. Points from the study as a whole: The TCR breadth and depth analyses may have produced an underestimate of total T cell responses. Non-spike TCR breadth showed similarity between vaccine and placebo recipients. Reported findings describe substantial breadth in spike-specific CD8+ and CD4+ T cell responses following vaccination.

The protocol was immunoSEQ multiplex PCR, while the TCRdb copy is restricted to in-frame clones and leaves out a portion. Here the sample spans some 340,000 clones, approximately 80% being singletons. J is TRBJ1-1 and V is TRBV11-2; D is uncertain. The clonotype comes from a person between 18 and 60 years old who received the Ad26.COV2.S COVID-19 vaccine or a placebo. Sequencing was performed on peripheral blood, taken in a trial of Ad26.COV2.S vaccine versus placebo. The CDR3 is CASSSYMGTEAFF. The CDR3 region has the DNA TGTGCCAGCAGCTCCTACATGGGGACTGAAGCTTTCTTT.